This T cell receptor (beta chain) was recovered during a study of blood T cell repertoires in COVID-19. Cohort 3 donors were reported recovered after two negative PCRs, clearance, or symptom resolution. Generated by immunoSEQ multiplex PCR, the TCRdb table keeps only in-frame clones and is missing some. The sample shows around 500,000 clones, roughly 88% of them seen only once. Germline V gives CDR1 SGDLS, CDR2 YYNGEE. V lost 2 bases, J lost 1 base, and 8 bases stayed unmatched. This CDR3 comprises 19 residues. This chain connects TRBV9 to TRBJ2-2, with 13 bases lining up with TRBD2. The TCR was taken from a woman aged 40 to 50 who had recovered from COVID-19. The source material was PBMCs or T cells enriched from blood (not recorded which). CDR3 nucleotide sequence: TGTGCCAGCAGCGTTCCGGGACTAGCGGGATGGCGGAACACCGGGGAGCTGTTTTTT. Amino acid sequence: CASSVPGLAGWRNTGELFF.